The clone carrying this TCR beta chain has only a few counts. Described time point: pre-sensitization, week 0. This sample's treatment: therapeutic diphenylcyclopropenone sensitization with weekly scalp DPC. The data are from a study of human T cells and chemical hapten exposure. V was shortened by 8 bases and J by 2 bases, with 14 bases between the two germline ends. Germline CDR1 reads MNHEY; CDR2 reads SVGEGT. This CDR3 is built from 14 residues. MiXCR was run by TCRdb on the RACE reads, yielding one entry per CDR3 protein. Of roughly 120,000 distinct CDR3 sequences listed, 13% were seen once; the top ten hold 2.8%.

The chain combines TRBV6-2 or TRBV6-3 with TRBJ2-3; tentative D call: TRBD1 (6 bases). The input for sequencing was whole blood, taken in connection with sensitization to the hapten diphenylcyclopropenone (DPC). This TCR derives from a woman younger than 30 with alopecia areata. Some clones in this sample may be carry-over from other donors' samples. The CDR3 nucleotides are TGTGCCAGCCTTCACAGGGTCCACACAGATACGCAGTATTTT. Translation gives CASLHRVHTDTQYF.